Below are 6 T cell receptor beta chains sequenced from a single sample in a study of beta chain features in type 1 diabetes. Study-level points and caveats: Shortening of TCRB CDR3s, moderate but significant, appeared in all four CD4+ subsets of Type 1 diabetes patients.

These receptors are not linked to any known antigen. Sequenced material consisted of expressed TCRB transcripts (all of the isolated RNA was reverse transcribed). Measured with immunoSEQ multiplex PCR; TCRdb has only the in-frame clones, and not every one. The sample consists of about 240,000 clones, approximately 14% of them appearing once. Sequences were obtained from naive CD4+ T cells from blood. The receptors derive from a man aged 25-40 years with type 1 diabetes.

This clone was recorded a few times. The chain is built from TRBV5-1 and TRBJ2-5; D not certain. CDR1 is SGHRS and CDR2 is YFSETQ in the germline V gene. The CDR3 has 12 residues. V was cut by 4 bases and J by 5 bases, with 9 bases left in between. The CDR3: CASSGSQETQYF. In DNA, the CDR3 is TGCGCCAGCAGCGGCAGTCAGGAGACCCAGTACTTC. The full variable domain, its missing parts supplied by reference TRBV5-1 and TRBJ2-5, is KAGVTQTPRYLIKTRGQQVTLSCSPISGHRSVSWYQQTPGQGLQFLFEYFSETQRNKGNFPGRFSGRQFSNSRSEMNVSTLELGDSALYLCASSGSQETQYFGPGTRLLVL.

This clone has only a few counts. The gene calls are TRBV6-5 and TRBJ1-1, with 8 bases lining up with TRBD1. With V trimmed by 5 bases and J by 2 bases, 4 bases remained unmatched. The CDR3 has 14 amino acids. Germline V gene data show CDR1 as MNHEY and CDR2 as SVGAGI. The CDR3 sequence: CASSGSGGNTEAFF. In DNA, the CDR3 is TGTGCCAGCAGTGGTTCAGGGGGCAACACTGAAGCTTTCTTT.

This CDR3 reads CASSTLTGQTETQYF. The DNA for the CDR3 is TGTGCCAGCAGCACTCTGACAGGGCAAACGGAGACCCAGTACTTC. The rearrangement links TRBV7-9 to TRBJ2-5; 7 nucleotides align to TRBD1. V dropped 5 bases and J dropped 5; count of bases not matched to a gene: 11. The CDR3 extends over 15 amino acids. The V gene's germline CDR1 is SEHNR and CDR2 FQNEAQ (reference sequence).

The CDR3 reads CASSLDTRGGSGYEQYF. CDR3 DNA sequence: TGCGCCAGCAGCTTGGACACCCGAGGGGGTTCTGGTTACGAGCAGTACTTC. This chain connects TRBV5-1 to TRBJ2-7, with TRBD1 as a possible D gene (6 bases). Germline lookup yields CDR1 SGHRS and CDR2 YFSETQ. CDR3 size: 17 residues. V lost 0 bases and J lost 4, with 20 bases in between.

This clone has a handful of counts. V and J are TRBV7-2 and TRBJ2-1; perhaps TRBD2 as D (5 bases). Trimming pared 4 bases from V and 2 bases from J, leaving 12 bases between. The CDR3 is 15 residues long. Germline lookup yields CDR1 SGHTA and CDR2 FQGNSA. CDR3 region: CASSWSGGPYNEQFF. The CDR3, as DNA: TGTGCCAGCAGCTGGAGCGGCGGCCCCTACAATGAGCAGTTCTTC.

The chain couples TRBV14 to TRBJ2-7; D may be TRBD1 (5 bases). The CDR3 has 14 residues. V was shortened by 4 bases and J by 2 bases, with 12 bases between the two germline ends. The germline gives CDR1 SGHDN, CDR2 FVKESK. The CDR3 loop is CASSPEGVAYEQYF. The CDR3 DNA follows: TGTGCCAGCAGCCCCGAAGGGGTTGCCTACGAGCAGTACTTC. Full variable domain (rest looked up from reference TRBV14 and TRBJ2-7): EAGVTQFPSHSVIEKGQTVTLRCDPISGHDNLYWYRRVMGKEIKFLLHFVKESKQDESGMPNNRFLAERTGGTYSTLKVQPAELEDSGVYFCASSPEGVAYEQYFGPGTRLTVT.